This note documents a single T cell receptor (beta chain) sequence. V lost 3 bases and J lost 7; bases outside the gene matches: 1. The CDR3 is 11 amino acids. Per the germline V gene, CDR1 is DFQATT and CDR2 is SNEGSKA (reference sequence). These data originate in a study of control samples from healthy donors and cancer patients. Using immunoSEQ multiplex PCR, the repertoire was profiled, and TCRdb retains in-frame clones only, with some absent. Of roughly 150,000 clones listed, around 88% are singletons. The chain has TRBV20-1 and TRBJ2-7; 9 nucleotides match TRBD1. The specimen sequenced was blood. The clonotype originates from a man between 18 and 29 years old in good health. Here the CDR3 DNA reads TGCAGTGCTAGGACAGGGGGAGAGCAGTACTTC. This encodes CSARTGGEQYF.